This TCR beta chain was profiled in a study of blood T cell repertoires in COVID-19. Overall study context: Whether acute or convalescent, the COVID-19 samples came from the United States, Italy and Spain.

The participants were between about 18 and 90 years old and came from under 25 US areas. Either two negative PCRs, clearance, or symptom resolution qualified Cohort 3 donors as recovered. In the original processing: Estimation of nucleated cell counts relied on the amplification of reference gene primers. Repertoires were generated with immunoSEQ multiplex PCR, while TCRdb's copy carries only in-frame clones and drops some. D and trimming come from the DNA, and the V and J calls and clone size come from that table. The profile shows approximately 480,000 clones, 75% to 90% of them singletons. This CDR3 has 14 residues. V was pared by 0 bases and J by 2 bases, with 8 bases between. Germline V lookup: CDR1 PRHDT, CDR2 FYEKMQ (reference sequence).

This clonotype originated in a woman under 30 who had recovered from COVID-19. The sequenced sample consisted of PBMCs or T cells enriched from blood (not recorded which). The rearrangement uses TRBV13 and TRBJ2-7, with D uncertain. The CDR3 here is CASSLGDTPYEQYF. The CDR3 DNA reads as TGTGCCAGCAGCTTAGGCGACACTCCCTACGAGCAGTACTTC.